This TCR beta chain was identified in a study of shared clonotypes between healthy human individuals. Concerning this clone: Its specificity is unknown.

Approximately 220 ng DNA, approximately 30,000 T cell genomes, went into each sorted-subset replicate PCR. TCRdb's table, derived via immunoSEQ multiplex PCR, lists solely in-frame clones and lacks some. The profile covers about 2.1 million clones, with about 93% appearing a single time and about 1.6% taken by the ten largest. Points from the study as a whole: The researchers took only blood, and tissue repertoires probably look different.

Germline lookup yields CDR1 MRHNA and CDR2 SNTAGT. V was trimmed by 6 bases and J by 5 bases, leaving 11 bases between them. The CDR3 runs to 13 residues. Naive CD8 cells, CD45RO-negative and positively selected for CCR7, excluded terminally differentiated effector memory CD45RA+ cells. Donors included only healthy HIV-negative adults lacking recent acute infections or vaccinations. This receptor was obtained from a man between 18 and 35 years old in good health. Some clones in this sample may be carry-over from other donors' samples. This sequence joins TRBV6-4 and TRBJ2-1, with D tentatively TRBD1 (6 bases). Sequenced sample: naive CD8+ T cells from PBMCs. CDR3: CASSPGAHNEQFF. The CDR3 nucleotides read TGTGCCAGCAGCCCAGGGGCCCACAATGAGCAGTTCTTC.